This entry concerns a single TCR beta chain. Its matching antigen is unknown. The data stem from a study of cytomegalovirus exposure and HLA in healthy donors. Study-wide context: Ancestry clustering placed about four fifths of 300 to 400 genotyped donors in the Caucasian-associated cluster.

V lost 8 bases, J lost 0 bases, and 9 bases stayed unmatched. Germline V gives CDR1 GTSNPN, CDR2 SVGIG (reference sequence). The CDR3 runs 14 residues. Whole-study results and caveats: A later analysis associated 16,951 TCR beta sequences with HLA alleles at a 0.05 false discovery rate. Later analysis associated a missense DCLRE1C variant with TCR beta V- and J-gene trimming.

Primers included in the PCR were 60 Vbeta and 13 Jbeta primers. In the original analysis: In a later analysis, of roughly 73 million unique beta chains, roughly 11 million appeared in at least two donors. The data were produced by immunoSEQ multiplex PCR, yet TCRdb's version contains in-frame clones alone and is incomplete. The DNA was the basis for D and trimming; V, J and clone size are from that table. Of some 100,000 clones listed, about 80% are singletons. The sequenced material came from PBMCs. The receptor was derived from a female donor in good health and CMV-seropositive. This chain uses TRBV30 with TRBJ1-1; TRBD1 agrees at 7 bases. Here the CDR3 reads CARIRQGVNTEAFF. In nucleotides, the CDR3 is TGTGCCAGAATCCGACAGGGCGTGAACACTGAAGCTTTCTTT.